Only a few counts were recorded for the clone carrying this TCR beta chain. Antigen specificity is unknown. Using immunoSEQ multiplex PCR, the repertoire was profiled, and TCRdb retains in-frame clones only, with some absent. The repertoire holds 1,500 to 2,000 clones, with about 79% as singletons. This sample is part of a study of immune cell composition in non-small cell lung cancer. Normal lung was sampled as far from the tumour as possible, at least 3 cm. Per germline, CDR1 MDHEN and CDR2 SYDVKM. V shed 3 bases and J shed 6 bases, with 14 bases lying between them. The CDR3 is 14 amino acids. Findings and limits, study-wide: Tumour-associated clones >0.5% occurred in approximately 32% of adenocarcinomas, about 69% of squamous. Dominant in vivo tumour-associated clones were not shown to share tumour-reactive sequences.

The source is a human donor with non-small cell lung cancer. The chain links TRBV28 to TRBJ1-1; D gene uncertain. The specimen sequenced was non-adjacent lung tissue. CDR3 nucleotides: TGTGCCAGCAGTTTCCCCAACCCTCGCGCTGAAGCTTTCTTT. This gives the protein CASSFPNPRAEAFF.